Below are 6 T cell receptor beta chains sequenced from a single sample in a study of Graves' ophthalmopathy and Graves' hyperthyroidism. Amplified material comprised TCR beta CDR3 regions derived from RNA transcripts. Scientists carried out first-round RT-PCR using HTBI primers and then a second-round multiplex PCR. Each CDR3 protein is one row after TCRdb ran MiXCR on the multiplex PCR reads. The table lists hundreds of thousands of distinct CDR3 sequences, 35% to 45% of them singletons. The source material was peripheral blood. These receptors all stem from an adult man with Graves' ophthalmopathy.

This clonotype has a count of ten or more. The chain uses TRBV5-1 and TRBJ1-1; the D gene is possibly TRBD1 (5 bases). With 9 bases removed from V and 4 bases from J, the gap between germline ends came to 16 bases. Germline CDR1 reads SGHRS; CDR2 reads YFSETQ. The CDR3 has 13 residues. The CDR3 coding sequence is TGCGCCACCGGGACGGACCCAGTCACTGAAGCTTTCTTT. Translated, it gives CATGTDPVTEAFF.

V is TRBV2 and J is TRBJ2-2; 11 bases agree with TRBD2. The CDR3 contains 21 residues. V lost 4 bases to trimming and J lost 4 bases; unmatched junction nucleotides: 20. The germline CDR1 and CDR2 sequences are SNHLY and FYNNEI. The CDR3 region has the DNA TGTGCCAGCAGTGCCCTTCGGGAGGGCCTAGCGGGGGGCCGCGGCACCGGGGAGCTGTTTTTT. Amino acid sequence: CASSALREGLAGGRGTGELFF.

Concerning this clonotype itself: An end of the junction does not agree with germline; a read error may underlie this. The chain joins TRBV9 to TRBJ2-3, with 9 bases that match TRBD2. CDR1 is SGDLS and CDR2 is YYNGEE in the germline V gene. The CDR3 has 14 residues. CDR3 sequence reads: CASSGGGATVTQYF. CDR3 in DNA: TGTGCCAGCAGCGGCGGGGGGGCCACAGTTACGCAGTATTTT. Full variable domain (missing parts from reference TRBV9 and TRBJ2-3): DSGVTQTPKHLITATGQRVTLRCSPRSGDLSVYWYQQSLDQGLQFLIQYYNGEERAKGNILERFSAQQFPDLHSELNLSSLELGDSALYFCASSGGGATVTQYFGPGTRLTVL.

At least ten counts were recorded for this clonotype. The rearrangement joins TRBV20-1 to TRBJ2-5; 9 bases line up with TRBD1. Germline values: CDR1 DFQATT, CDR2 SNEGSKA (reference sequence). V was pared by 4 bases and J by 2 bases, with 8 bases of the junction left unmatched. This CDR3 has 15 residues. This chain's CDR3 is CSAIKGTGTQETQYF. As DNA, the CDR3 is TGCAGTGCTATAAAAGGGACAGGGACGCAAGAGACCCAGTACTTC.

There are many counts of this clonotype. The chain uses TRBV14 and TRBJ1-2, with 8 positions matching TRBD1. The V gene end was trimmed by 1 base and the J gene end by 6 bases; junction bases not matched to a gene: 4. The CDR3 contains 14 residues. The germline V gene encodes CDR1 SGHDN and CDR2 FVKESK. CDR3 region: CASSQGTGRNGYTF. CDR3 in DNA: TGTGCCAGCAGCCAAGGGACAGGGCGGAATGGCTACACCTTC.

The chain has TRBV20-1 and TRBJ1-1, with TRBD1 identical over 7 bases. With 7 bases clipped from V and 3 bases from J, the junction kept 5 bases outside the gene matches. Germline lookup yields CDR1 DFQATT and CDR2 SNEGSKA (reference sequence). This CDR3 is built from 12 residues. CDR3 sequence (DNA): TGCAGTGGAAGACAGGGAGACACTGAAGCTTTCTTT. Translation: CSGRQGDTEAFF.